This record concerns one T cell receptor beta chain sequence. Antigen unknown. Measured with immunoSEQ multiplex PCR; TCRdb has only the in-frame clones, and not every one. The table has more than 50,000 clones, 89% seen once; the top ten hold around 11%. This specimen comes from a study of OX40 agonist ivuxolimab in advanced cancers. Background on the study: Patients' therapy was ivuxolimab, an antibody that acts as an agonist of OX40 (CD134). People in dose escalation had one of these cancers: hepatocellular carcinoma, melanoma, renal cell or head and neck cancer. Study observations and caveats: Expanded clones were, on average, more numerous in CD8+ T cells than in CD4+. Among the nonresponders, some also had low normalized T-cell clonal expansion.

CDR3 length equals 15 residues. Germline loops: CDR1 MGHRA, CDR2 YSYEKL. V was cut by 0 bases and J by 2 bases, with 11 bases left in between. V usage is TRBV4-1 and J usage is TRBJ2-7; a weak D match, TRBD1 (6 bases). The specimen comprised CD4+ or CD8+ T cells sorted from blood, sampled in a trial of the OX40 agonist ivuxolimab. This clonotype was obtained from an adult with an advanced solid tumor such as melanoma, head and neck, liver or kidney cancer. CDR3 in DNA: TGCGCCAGCAGCCAAGAACACAGGGTAACCTACGAGCAGTACTTC. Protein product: CASSQEHRVTYEQYF.